What follows is one T cell receptor (beta chain) and its context. The protocol was immunoSEQ multiplex PCR, while the TCRdb copy is restricted to in-frame clones and leaves out a portion. Of 50,000 to 75,000 clones in the sample, roughly four fifths were seen once. The sort gate was single viable CD3+CD4+CD8-CD45RO+ cells for memory CD4+ T cells. Donors' CMV status reflects serum IgG against pp150, pp28, p38, p52. The V end lost 1 base, the J end lost 0 bases, and 10 bases lay between the germline ends. From germline, CDR1 is LGHNA and CDR2 YNFKEQ. The CDR3 covers 16 residues. The data originate from a study of memory CD4+ T cells and cytomegalovirus serostatus. Study summary: This sample comes from healthy Belgian adults, under 10 CMV seropositive, about 25 seronegative.

This rearrangement joins TRBV4-2 to TRBJ1-3; a possible D gene is TRBD1 (5 bases). The sequence was obtained from an adult in good health and CMV-seronegative. Sequencing input: memory CD4+ T cells from blood. The CDR3, as DNA: TGTGCCAGCAGCCAAGCTGGGACTTCCTCTGGAAACACCATATATTTT. This gives the protein CASSQAGTSSGNTIYF.